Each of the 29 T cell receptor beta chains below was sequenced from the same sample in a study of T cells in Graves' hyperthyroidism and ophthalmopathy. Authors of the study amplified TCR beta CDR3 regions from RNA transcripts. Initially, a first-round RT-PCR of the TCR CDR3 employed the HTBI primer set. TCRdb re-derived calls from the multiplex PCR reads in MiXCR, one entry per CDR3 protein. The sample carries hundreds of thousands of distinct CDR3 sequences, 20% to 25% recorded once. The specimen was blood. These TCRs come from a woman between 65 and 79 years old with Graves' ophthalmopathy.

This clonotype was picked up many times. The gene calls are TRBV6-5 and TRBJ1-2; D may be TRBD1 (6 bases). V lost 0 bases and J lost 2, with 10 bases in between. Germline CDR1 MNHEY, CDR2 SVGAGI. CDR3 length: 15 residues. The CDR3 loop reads CASSYSQGKNYGYTF. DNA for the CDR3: TGTGCCAGCAGTTACTCACAGGGTAAAAACTATGGCTACACCTTC.

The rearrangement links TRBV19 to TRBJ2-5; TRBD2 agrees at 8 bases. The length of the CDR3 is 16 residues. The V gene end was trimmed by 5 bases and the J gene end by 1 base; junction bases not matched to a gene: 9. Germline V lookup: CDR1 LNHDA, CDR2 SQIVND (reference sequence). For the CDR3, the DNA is TGTGCCAGTAGTCCCGGACTAGCTTCTACCCAAGAGACCCAGTACTTC. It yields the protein CASSPGLASTQETQYF.

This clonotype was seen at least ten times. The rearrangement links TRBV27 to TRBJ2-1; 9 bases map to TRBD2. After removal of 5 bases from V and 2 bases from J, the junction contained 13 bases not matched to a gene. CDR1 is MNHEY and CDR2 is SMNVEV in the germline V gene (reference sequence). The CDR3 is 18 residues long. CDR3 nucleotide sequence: TGTGCCAGCAGTCCCCCGGGACTAGCCCCATTGCCCTACAATGAGCAGTTCTTC. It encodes CASSPPGLAPLPYNEQFF.

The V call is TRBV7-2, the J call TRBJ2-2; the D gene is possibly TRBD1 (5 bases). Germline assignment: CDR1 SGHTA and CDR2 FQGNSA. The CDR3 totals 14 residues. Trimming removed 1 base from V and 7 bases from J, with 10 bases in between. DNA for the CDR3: TGTGCCAGCAGCTTAGACAGGTGGAACGGGGAGCTGTTTTTT. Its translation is CASSLDRWNGELFF.

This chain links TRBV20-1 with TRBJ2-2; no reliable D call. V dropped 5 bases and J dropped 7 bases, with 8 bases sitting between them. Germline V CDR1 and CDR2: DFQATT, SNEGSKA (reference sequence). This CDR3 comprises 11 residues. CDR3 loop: CSAYPFGELFF. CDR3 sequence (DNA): TGCAGTGCTTACCCTTTCGGGGAGCTGTTTTTT.

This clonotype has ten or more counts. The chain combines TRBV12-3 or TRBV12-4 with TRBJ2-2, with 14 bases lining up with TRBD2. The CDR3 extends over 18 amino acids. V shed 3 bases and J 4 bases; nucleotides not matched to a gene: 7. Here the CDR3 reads CASSFPGLAGVGTGELFF. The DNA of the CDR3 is TGTGCCAGCAGTTTTCCGGGACTAGCGGGAGTAGGCACCGGGGAGCTGTTTTTT.

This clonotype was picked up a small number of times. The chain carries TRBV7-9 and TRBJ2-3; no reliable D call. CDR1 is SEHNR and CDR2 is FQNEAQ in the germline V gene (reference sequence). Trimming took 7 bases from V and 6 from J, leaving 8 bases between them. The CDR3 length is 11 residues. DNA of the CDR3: TGTGCCAGCATCCAAACCGATACGCAGTATTTT. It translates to CASIQTDTQYF.

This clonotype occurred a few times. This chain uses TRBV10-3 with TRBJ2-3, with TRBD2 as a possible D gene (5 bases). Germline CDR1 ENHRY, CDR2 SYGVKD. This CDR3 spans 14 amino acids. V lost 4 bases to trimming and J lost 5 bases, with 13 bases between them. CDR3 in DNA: TGTGCCATCAGTGCCCTCTCCGGGGTAGATACGCAGTATTTT. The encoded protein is CAISALSGVDTQYF.

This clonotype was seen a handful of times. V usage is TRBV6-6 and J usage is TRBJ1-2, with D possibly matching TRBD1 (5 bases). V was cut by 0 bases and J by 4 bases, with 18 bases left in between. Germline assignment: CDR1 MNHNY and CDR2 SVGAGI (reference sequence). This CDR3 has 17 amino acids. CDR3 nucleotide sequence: TGTGCCAGCAGTTACTCCTCGAGGCTGGGGGATGGCTATGGCTACACCTTC. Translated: CASSYSSRLGDGYGYTF.

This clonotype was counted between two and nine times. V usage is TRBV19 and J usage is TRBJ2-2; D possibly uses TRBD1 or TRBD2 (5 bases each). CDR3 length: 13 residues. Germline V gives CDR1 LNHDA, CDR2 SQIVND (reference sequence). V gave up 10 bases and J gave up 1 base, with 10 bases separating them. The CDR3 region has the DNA TGTGCCACGGGGACCCAGAACACCGGGGAGCTGTTTTTT. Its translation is CATGTQNTGELFF.

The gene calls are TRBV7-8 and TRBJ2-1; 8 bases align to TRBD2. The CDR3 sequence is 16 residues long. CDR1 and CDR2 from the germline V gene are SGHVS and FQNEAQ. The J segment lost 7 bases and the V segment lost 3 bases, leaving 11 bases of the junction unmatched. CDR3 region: CASSFIVTSVRNEQFF. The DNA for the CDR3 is TGTGCCAGCAGCTTCATAGTGACTAGCGTAAGAAATGAGCAGTTCTTC. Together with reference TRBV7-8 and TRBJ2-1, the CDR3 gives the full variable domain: GAGVSQSPRYKVAKRGQDVALRCDPISGHVSLFWYQQALGQGPEFLTYFQNEAQLDKSGLPSDRFFAERPEGSVSTLKIQRTQQEDSAVYLCASSFIVTSVRNEQFFGPGTRLTVL.

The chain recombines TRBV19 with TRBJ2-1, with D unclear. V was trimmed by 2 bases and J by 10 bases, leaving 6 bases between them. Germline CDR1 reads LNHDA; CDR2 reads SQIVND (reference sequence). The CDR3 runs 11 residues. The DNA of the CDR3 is TGTGCCAGTAGTATACTCACGGAGCAGTTCTTC. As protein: CASSILTEQFF.

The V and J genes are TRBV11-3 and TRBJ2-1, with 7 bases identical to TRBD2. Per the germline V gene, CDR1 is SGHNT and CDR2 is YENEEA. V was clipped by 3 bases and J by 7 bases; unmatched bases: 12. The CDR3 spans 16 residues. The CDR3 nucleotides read TGTGCCAGCAGCTTGGTTTTGTGGGAGGGCGGGAATGAGCAGTTCTTC. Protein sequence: CASSLVLWEGGNEQFF.

CDR3 nucleotide sequence: TGTGCCAGCAGCCAAGGGAATGGCCCCTACGAGCAGTACTTC. Amino acids: CASSQGNGPYEQYF. The V call is TRBV4-2, the J call TRBJ2-7, with D unclear. The V end lost 1 base, the J end lost 2 bases, and 9 bases lay between the germline ends. Looked up from germline, CDR1 is LGHNA and CDR2 is YNFKEQ. This CDR3 contains 14 residues.

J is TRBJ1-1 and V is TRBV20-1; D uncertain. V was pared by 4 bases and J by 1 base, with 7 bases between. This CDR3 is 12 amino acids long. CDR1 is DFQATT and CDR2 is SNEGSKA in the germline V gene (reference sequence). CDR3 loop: CSAIIRNTEAFF. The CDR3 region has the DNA TGCAGTGCTATTATCAGGAACACTGAAGCTTTCTTT.

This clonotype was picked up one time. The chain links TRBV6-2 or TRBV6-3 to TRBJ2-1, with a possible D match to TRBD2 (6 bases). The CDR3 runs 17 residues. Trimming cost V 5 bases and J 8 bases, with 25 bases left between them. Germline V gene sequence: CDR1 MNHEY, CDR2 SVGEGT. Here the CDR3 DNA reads TGTGCCAGCAGTCAACCCCGAAGAGGGCATGGAGGGGATGAGCAGTTCTTC. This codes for CASSQPRRGHGGDEQFF.

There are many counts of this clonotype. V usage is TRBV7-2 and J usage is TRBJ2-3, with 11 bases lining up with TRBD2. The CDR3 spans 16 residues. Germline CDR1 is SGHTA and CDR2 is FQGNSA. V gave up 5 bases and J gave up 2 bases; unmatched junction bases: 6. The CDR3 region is CASSPLAGGLTDTQYF. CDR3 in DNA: TGTGCCAGCAGCCCTCTAGCGGGAGGACTCACAGATACGCAGTATTTT. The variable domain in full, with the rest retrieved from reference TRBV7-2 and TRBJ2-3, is GAGVSQSPSNKVTEKGKDVELRCDPISGHTALYWYRQSLGQGLEFLIYFQGNSAPDKSGLPSDRFSAERTGGSVSTLTIQRTQQEDSAVYLCASSPLAGGLTDTQYFGPGTRLTVL.

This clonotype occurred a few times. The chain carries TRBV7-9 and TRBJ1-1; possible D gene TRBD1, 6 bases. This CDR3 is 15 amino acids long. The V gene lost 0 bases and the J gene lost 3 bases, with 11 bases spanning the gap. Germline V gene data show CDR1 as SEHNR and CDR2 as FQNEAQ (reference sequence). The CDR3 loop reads CASSLAGAPYTEAFF. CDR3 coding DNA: TGTGCCAGCAGCTTAGCGGGGGCTCCTTACACTGAAGCTTTCTTT.

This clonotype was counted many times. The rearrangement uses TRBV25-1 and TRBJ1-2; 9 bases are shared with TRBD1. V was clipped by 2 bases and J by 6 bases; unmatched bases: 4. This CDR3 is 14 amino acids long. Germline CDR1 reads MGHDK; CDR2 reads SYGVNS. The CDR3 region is CASSEPGQGNGYTF. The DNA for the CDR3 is TGTGCCAGCAGTGAACCGGGACAGGGTAATGGCTACACCTTC.

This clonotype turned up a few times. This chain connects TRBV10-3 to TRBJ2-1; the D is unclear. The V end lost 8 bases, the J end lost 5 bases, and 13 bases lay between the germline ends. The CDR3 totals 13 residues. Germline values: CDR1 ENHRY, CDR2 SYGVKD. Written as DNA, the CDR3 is TGTGCCATCTCCTACGGCCCAGACAATGAGCAGTTCTTC. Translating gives CAISYGPDNEQFF.

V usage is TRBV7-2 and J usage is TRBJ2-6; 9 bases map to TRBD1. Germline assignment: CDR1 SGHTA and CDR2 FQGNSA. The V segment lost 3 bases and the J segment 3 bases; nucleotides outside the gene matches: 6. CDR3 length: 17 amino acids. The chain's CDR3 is CASSLVTGGVGANVLTF. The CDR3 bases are TGTGCCAGCAGCTTGGTCACAGGGGGCGTTGGGGCCAACGTCCTGACTTTC.

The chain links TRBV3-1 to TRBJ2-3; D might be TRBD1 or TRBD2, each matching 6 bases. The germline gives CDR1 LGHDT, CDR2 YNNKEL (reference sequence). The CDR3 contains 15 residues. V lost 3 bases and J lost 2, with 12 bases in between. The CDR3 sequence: CASSHRGGYTDTQYF. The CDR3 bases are TGTGCCAGCAGCCACAGGGGAGGCTACACAGATACGCAGTATTTT.

The CDR3 nucleotides read TGTGCCAGCAGCCCCCAAGGTTGGGGGACCGGGGAGCTGTTTTTT. This codes for CASSPQGWGTGELFF. V and J are TRBV7-3 and TRBJ2-2, with D perhaps given as TRBD1 or TRBD2 (5 bases each). V lost 5 bases and J 5 bases, leaving 15 bases between the germline ends. Per germline, CDR1 SGHTA and CDR2 FQGTGA. The CDR3 contains 15 residues.

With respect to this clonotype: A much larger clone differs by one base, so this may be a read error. This chain's CDR3 is CASGLYEQYF. The CDR3 DNA is TGTGCCAGCGGACTCTACGAGCAGTACTTC. The rearrangement uses TRBV7-9 and TRBJ2-7; D possibly corresponds to TRBD2 (5 bases). V gave up 8 bases and J gave up 3 bases, with 5 bases separating them. The CDR3 totals 10 residues. From germline, CDR1 is SEHNR and CDR2 FQNEAQ (reference sequence).

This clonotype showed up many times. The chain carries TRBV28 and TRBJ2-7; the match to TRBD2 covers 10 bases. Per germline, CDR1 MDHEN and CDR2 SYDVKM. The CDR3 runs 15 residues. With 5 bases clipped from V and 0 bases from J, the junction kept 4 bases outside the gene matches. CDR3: CASSVGLAVSYEQYF. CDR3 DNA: TGTGCCAGCAGTGTCGGACTAGCGGTCTCCTACGAGCAGTACTTC.

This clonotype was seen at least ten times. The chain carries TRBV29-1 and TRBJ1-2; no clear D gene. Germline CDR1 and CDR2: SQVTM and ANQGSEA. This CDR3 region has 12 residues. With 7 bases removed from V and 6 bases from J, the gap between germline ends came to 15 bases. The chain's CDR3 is CSDQRTGHGYTF. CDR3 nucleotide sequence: TGCAGCGACCAACGGACGGGCCATGGCTACACCTTC. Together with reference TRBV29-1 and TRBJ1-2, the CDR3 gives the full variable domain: SAVISQKPSRDICQRGTSLTIQCQVDSQVTMMFWYRQQPGQSLTLIATANQGSEATYESGFVIDKFPISRPNLTFSTLTVSNMSPEDSSIYLCSDQRTGHGYTFGSGTRLTVV.

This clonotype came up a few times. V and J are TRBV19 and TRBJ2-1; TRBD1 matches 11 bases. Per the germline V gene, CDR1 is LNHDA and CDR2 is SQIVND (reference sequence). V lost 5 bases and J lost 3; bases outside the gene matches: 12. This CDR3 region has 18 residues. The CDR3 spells CASSQDRGLPNVYNEQFF. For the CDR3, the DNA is TGTGCCAGTAGTCAGGACAGGGGGCTCCCCAACGTCTACAATGAGCAGTTCTTC.

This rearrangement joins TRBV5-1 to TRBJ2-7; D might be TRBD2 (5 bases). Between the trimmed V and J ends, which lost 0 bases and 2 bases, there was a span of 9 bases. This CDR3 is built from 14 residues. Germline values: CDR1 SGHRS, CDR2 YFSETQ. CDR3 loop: CASSLAEVPYEQYF. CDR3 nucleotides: TGCGCCAGCAGCTTGGCGGAGGTCCCCTACGAGCAGTACTTC. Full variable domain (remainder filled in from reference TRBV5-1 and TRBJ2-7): KAGVTQTPRYLIKTRGQQVTLSCSPISGHRSVSWYQQTPGQGLQFLFEYFSETQRNKGNFPGRFSGRQFSNSRSEMNVSTLELGDSALYLCASSLAEVPYEQYFGPGTRLTVT.

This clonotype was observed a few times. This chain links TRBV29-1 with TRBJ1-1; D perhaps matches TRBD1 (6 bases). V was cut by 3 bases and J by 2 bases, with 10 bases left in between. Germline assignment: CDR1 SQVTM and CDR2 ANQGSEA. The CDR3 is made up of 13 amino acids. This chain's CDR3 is CSVEDRANTEAFF. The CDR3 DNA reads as TGCAGCGTTGAGGACAGAGCCAACACTGAAGCTTTCTTT.